The sequence of this T cell receptor (beta chain) was determined in a study of chemoradiotherapy in HPV16-positive cancers. The CDR3 loop spans 14 amino acids. Trimming removed 1 base from V and 1 base from J, with 7 bases in between. Germline CDR1 and CDR2: SGHRS and YFSETQ. Comment on this clone: Its antigen is as yet unknown.

Study-level points and caveats: Functional assays defining HPV-specific T cells used only a couple of HPV16-positive patients.

Clones were sequenced by immunoSEQ multiplex PCR, and TCRdb holds only the in-frame ones, with some missing. The sample contains approximately 7,200 clones, around four fifths of which appear only once. The chain couples TRBV5-1 to TRBJ2-3; D may be TRBD2 (5 bases). Sample collection was performed from a patient who underwent chemoradiotherapy. The receptor comes from a human donor with HPV-associated anogenital cancer. CDR3 amino acids: CASSLFGGTDTQYF. The DNA of the CDR3 is TGCGCCAGCAGCTTGTTCGGGGGCACAGATACGCAGTATTTT.